This T cell receptor (beta chain) was sequenced for a study of blood T cells in healthy people across ages. For the second PCR, which ran for roughly 6 to 11 cycles, a sample-barcoded 5' primer and a J-beta primer mix were used. Each CDR3 protein is one row after TCRdb ran MiXCR on the 5' RACE reads. The sample carries about 2 million distinct CDR3 sequences, 49% recorded once. Study outcomes and limitations: Using unsorted PBMCs precluded a conclusive naive versus antigen-experienced comparison. Diversity of TCR beta per million T cells declined in a roughly linear way with age. Total diversity from one million sequenced T cells was likely underestimated.

For this clonotype: Its antigen is unknown.

The V gene lost 5 bases and the J gene lost 7 bases, with 21 bases spanning the gap. There are 15 residues in the CDR3. CDR1 is SEHNR and CDR2 is FQNEAQ in the germline V gene (reference sequence). The TCR was taken from a woman between 40 and 50 years old in good health. The chain is built from TRBV7-9 and TRBJ2-7, with D perhaps assigned TRBD1 or TRBD2 (5 bases each). Sequences were obtained from blood. CDR3 DNA: TGTGCCAGCAGCCTAAGTGAGGGGCGGTGGGGAGAGCAGTACTTC. This translates into CASSLSEGRWGEQYF.